This TCR beta chain emerged from a study of cytomegalovirus exposure and HLA in healthy donors (dated by TCRdb to about 2017). Context from the whole study: According to an earlier analysis of around 600 of the donors, 200 million or so T cells yielded approximately 120 million unique TCR beta sequences and about 300 Gb of sequence data. The study profiled the T cell repertoires of fewer than 850 subjects by immunosequencing and related them to cytomegalovirus serostatus. The aim of the study was to test whether cataloging public T cell receptors could identify signatures of past pathogen exposure. A few DR-DQ haplotypes were treated as single units for association and clustering because of strong linkage in the cohort. Among the roughly 390 genotyped donors, roughly 80% belonged to the genetic ancestry cluster associated with self-reported Caucasian donors. To predict cytomegalovirus infection status, the study brought together high-throughput TCR immunosequencing, statistical association of individual TCRs with disease status, and machine learning. Donor age, sex, ethnicity and CMV serostatus were collected together with the repertoire data. An early release that covered some 630 HLA-typed donors contained approximately 300 gigabases of sequencing data and 80 million or so unique TCR sequences. HLA typing included class I and class II loci at four-digit resolution. Typing coverage varied by locus: about 629-630 donors for A, B, C, DRB1 and DQB1; roughly 500 for DQA1; more than 600 for DPA1; approximately 490 for DPB1. To decide whether each TCR beta V gene segment behaved as functional or pseudogenic, an earlier analysis of some 600 of the donors relied on high-throughput TCR beta sequencing. Every repertoire in the discovery cohort had been generated on one and the same sequencing platform. A separate validation cohort of roughly 130 different subjects was used in addition to the approximately 700-subject first cohort. The later analysis used no new phenotypic data to find candidate immune exposures, relying instead on TCR beta sequences and their occurrence across donors. A later genetic analysis took genome-wide SNP genotypes for about 55% of the 666 donors and used that subset as a discovery cohort. To study patterns of TCR occurrence, a later analysis re-analyzed previously published TCR beta repertoires from several hundred donors and added high-resolution HLA genotyping. On average, 235,054 unique TCR beta nucleotide sequences were sequenced per donor among 300 to 500 genotyped donors of the cohort, with roughly 18% of those sequences being non-productive. The investigation overall reported the following: Because HLA typing was unavailable for some donors at each locus, only the typed subset was used in association tests. Assigning TCR associations to individual alleles was difficult when HLA alleles, especially DR and DQ, strongly co-occurred. The cohort was sequenced for TCR beta chains only, and without alpha or paired-chain data the features that could be detected were limited. The presence/absence analyses assumed that sequencing depth was roughly uniform across donors, and that assumption may not be true. In a later analysis, several top co-occurrence clusters were reported to appear linked to parvovirus B19, influenza, CMV and Epstein-Barr virus. Correlated functional status among segregating V segments might reflect linkage disequilibrium, but an unknown experimental factor could not be ruled out. A further reported finding was that TCR beta sequences accurately predicted the HLA-A and HLA-B alleles for most subjects in the first cohort. CMV serostatus was the only immune exposure information available for the cohort. The sequencing pipeline was judged likely to have produced a cluster of highly shared sequence variants as a technical artifact. Some IMGT-functional V segments, including TRBV6-2 and TRBV6-3, could not be distinguished by the 87-base-pair reads and were therefore excluded. Because counts were too low, approximately 15 rarely observed V segments, including chromosome 9 orphons, were excluded from the earlier analysis of fewer than 650 of the donors. Three of the identified cytomegalovirus-associated TCR beta chains were confirmed in vitro to be specific for cytomegalovirus antigens. In a later analysis, the rate of TCR association differed among HLA loci, with DRB1 alleles having the most associated TCRs and HLA-C alleles having the fewest. In the study, 164 TCR beta chains were listed as associated with cytomegalovirus. In an earlier analysis of under 600 of the donors, most TCR beta V segments were observed in productive rearrangements about 87% or about 30% of the time, broadly matching IMGT annotations. A later genetic analysis associated a missense DCLRE1C variant with V-gene and J-gene trimming of TCR beta chains, and an independent cohort replicated the association. Compared with equally common non-associated chains, HLA-associated TCR beta chains in a later analysis were more clonally expanded and had lower generation probabilities. In a later genetic analysis, fewer N-insertions in productive TCRs were reported among donors in an Asian-associated ancestry cluster than the roughly 700-donor mean. A later analysis found that most CMV-associated TCR beta chains appeared HLA-restricted, with HLA associations seemingly driven largely by CMV exposure. The classifier was reported to diagnose cytomegalovirus status with high specificity and sensitivity in both the original cohort and the validation cohort. At a false discovery rate of 0.05, a later analysis linked 16,000 or so TCR beta sequences to specific HLA alleles. It was suggested by the authors that the approach could potentially be generalized to other disease states and immunological phenotypes. Most TCR sequences were observed very rarely across donors, whereas some public TCRs were present in many individuals.

In total, 500 to 700 healthy bone marrow donors made up the cohort. All cohort members were sampled while nominally healthy, although unrecorded immune exposures were likely present. The donor tested CMV seropositive and was one of the 289 seropositive cohort members. Every donor gave a peripheral blood sample, and the peripheral blood mononuclear cells from that sample were used for TCR beta sequencing. The Qiagen DNeasy Blood Extraction Kit was used to extract genomic DNA from the blood cell samples. Library preparation employed the immunoSEQ multiplex PCR assay. For the multiplex PCR, a mixture combining 60 forward primers for TCR Vbeta segments and 13 reverse primers for TCR Jbeta segments was used. The CDR3 region of rearranged TCR beta genes was amplified from genomic DNA with a multiplex PCR assay. The Illumina HiSeq System was used to sequence the amplified TCR beta libraries as 87-base-pair reads. On the authors' methods: Across the roughly 700 repertoires, a later analysis counted tens of millions of unique TCR beta chains, 9.5 million to 13 million of which were shared by at least two donors. A nearest-neighbor algorithm error-corrected the raw reads and collapsed the reads into unique sequences, merging closely related sequences to remove PCR and sequencing errors. CDR3 sequences were aligned to IMGT reference sequences to assign V, D and J gene segments. For a sequence to be retained, a match of at least six nucleotides to both a V gene segment and a J gene segment was required. A rearrangement counted as productive if the CDR3 had no stop codons and remained in frame with V and J, and every other rearrangement counted as non-productive. CDR3 was defined by IMGT convention, running from the second conserved V-encoded cysteine to the conserved J-encoded phenylalanine. The earlier analysis of 587 of the donors excluded sequences that lacked an unambiguous match to a single V gene segment. In an earlier analysis of several hundred of the donors, V segments were called functional above 56.7% productive rearrangements and were called segregating when the between-donor standard deviation exceeded 5%. A statistical classification framework was developed to diagnose cytomegalovirus status using the catalog of TCR beta chain sequences. A later analysis assigned V and J genes by comparing TCR nucleotide sequences with IMGT/GENE-DB human TR gene sequences. The TCRdist pipeline was used in a later analysis to assign CDR3 sequences and most-parsimonious VDJ recombination scenarios. In a later analysis, each TCR beta chain was defined by its CDR3 amino acid sequence together with its V-gene family, and reads without a unique V-gene family were excluded. In a later analysis, fewer than 650 highly shared, low-generation-probability nucleotide sequences were removed to address suspected cross-contamination and a sequencing artifact. In a later analysis, a clonal expansion index was calculated for each public chain from normalized within-repertoire ranks of inferred template counts. A later analysis computed generation probabilities with a VDJ recombination model fitted to out-of-frame rearrangements, and checked the results against IGoR. In a later analysis, TCR-TCR, TCR-HLA and TCR-CMV co-occurrence was scored with hypergeometric tests, and a repertoire-size bias correction was applied to TCR pairs. A later analysis estimated false discovery rates by permuting HLA or CMV assignments 20 times. A later analysis grouped co-occurring TCRs with DBSCAN, adding TCRdist sequence similarity when clustering within HLA-allele-positive subsets. Co-occurrence clustering excluded repertoires with fewer than 30,000 or more than 120,000 public chains, plus five with anomalous nucleotide sharing. The table was pulled from immuneACCESS by TCRdb, which kept in-frame rearrangements only. Such tables lose some clones; where checked, under half of the loss comes from unresolved V genes, and the rest has no known cause. V and J calls and clone size are copied from that table; D and trimming were computed from the DNA. Counted in this sample were more than 80,000 clones; 63% of them appeared once. Clones ranked in the top ten supply 15% of the sample.

Relative to germline, V is 5 bases shorter and J is 0 bases shorter, with 13 bases between their ends. CDR1 is given as SQVTM and CDR2 as ANQGSEA, both from the germline V gene. The CDR3 numbers 14 residues from cysteine through phenylalanine. Just the 42-base CDR3 DNA is kept, in frame starting at base 1. Points on this clone: Its antigen target is currently unknown. No base qualities exist here, and no much larger clone lies one base off it.

Sequenced: PBMCs. The origin of this receptor is a woman aged 40 to 55 in good health and CMV-seropositive. The sequence joins TRBV29-1 to TRBJ1-1; D gene: possibly TRBD1, on 5 matching bases. The encoded CDR3 is CSVHVAGMNTEAFF. The DNA reads TGCAGCGTTCACGTGGCAGGGATGAACACTGAAGCTTTCTTT.